The source of this T cell receptor (beta chain) is a study of shared clonotypes between healthy human individuals. Every subset had its genomic DNA shared out evenly among several immunoSEQ plates. The repertoire was sequenced with immunoSEQ multiplex PCR; TCRdb's copy has only in-frame clones and lacks some. The sample holds around 1.1 million clones, approximately 80% seen once. The germline V and J ends were trimmed by 2 bases and 3 bases, with 10 bases remaining between them. The germline gives CDR1 KGHSH, CDR2 LQKENI. The CDR3 extends over 14 amino acids. A remark on this clone: The sample holds other DNA sequences that translate to the same CDR3.

The sample was memory CD4+ T cells from PBMCs. Subset meaning: CD45RA-negative fraction. This chain joins TRBV18 and TRBJ1-1; D gene ambiguous. This clonotype was obtained from a man younger than 35 in good health. Some clones in this sample may be carry-over from other donors' samples. The CDR3 protein is CASSPSLGDTEAFF. The CDR3 bases are TGTGCCAGCTCACCATCCCTCGGGGACACTGAAGCTTTCTTT.